The rows below give T cell receptor beta chains drawn from one sample of a study of identical twins' blood T cells. One entry per CDR3 protein results from TCRdb running MiXCR on the 5' RACE reads. The data contain around 380,000 distinct CDR3 sequences, 28% of them singletons. What was sequenced was PBMCs. The receptors shown here come from a woman aged 18 to 55 in good health. Both conserved end residues are part of each CDR3. The D gene is left open where the match is weak. Only some rows state a clone size, as once, few, many or a class for expanded clones.

J: TRBJ1-5; D: TRBD1; size: few; V: TRBV2; DNA: TGTGCCAGCACCGAAGGACAGGCGTACAATCAGCCCCAGCATTTT; CDR3: CASTEGQAYNQPQHF
J: TRBJ1-2; D: .; size: few; V: TRBV28; DNA: TGTGCCAGCACCCTACGGAGGGCGGCCTATGGCTACACCTTC; CDR3: CASTLRRAAYGYTF
J: TRBJ2-3; D: .; size: .; V: TRBV5-1; DNA: TGCGCCAGCAGCCCGAACCTGGACTCAGAGACGCAGTATTTT; CDR3: CASSPNLDSETQYF
J: TRBJ1-1; D: .; size: few; V: TRBV29-1; DNA: TGCAGCGTTGCCGGGACGACGGGCACTGAAGCTTTCTTT; CDR3: CSVAGTTGTEAFF
J: TRBJ1-5; D: TRBD1; size: .; V: TRBV19; DNA: TGTGCCAGTAGTATAGTTCAGGGGGGGCATCAGCCCCAGCATTTT; CDR3: CASSIVQGGHQPQHF
J: TRBJ1-2; D: .; size: once; V: TRBV7-9; DNA: .; CDR3: CASSFGPGNYGYTF
J: TRBJ2-7; D: .; size: .; V: TRBV29-1; DNA: TGCAACGTTCGACGGTTGTCTTCCTACGAGCAGTACTTC; CDR3: CNVRRLSSYEQYF
J: TRBJ1-1; D: .; size: few; V: TRBV13; DNA: TGTGCCAGCAGCGCGGCCTACGGGGTATCTAGGAACACTGAAGCTTTCTTT; CDR3: CASSAAYGVSRNTEAFF
J: TRBJ2-7; D: .; size: .; V: TRBV20-1; DNA: TGCAGTGCTAGGAAAGCGGTTGACGAGCAGTACTTC; CDR3: CSARKAVDEQYF
J: TRBJ2-1; D: TRBD2; size: few; V: TRBV10-3; DNA: TGTGCCACCCAAATGACTAGCGGGGGGCTACATGAGCAGTTCTTC; CDR3: CATQMTSGGLHEQFF